These 26 T cell receptor beta chains originate from one sample sequenced in a study of siplizumab effects on memory and regulatory T cells. Using immunoSEQ multiplex PCR, the repertoire was profiled, and TCRdb retains in-frame clones only, with some absent. The sample yields over 100,000 clones, around 92% seen once. Sequenced sample: Tregs sorted from blood. These receptors were collected from a human donor in good health.

The chain carries TRBV5-4 and TRBJ2-1; D call uncertain. The CDR3 is made up of 15 amino acids. CDR1 and CDR2 from the germline V gene are SGHNT and YYREEE (reference sequence). V shed 0 bases and J shed 2 bases, with 9 bases lying between them. CDR3 bases: TGTGCCAGCAGCTTGGCGACTGGCCCCTACAATGAGCAGTTCTTC. Translated: CASSLATGPYNEQFF. Filled out from reference TRBV5-4 and TRBJ2-1, the complete variable domain reads ETGVTQSPTHLIKTRGQQVTLRCSSQSGHNTVSWYQQALGQGPQFIFQYYREEENGRGNFPPRFSGLQFPNYSSELNVNALELDDSALYLCASSLATGPYNEQFFGPGTRLTVL.

This chain links TRBV7-9 with TRBJ1-1; D ambiguous. V was cut by 6 bases and J by 2 bases, with 13 bases left in between. CDR1 is SEHNR and CDR2 is FQNEAQ in the germline V gene (reference sequence). The CDR3 covers 14 residues. The chain's CDR3 is CASRAPWINTEAFF. CDR3 coding DNA: TGTGCCAGCAGGGCACCTTGGATTAACACTGAAGCTTTCTTT.

The rearrangement uses TRBV5-1 and TRBJ2-3; maybe TRBD2 (6 bases). Trimming shortened V by 4 bases and J by 2 bases, and 14 bases separated the two germline ends. The CDR3 contains 15 residues. Germline V lookup: CDR1 SGHRS, CDR2 YFSETQ. DNA for the CDR3: TGCGCCAGCAGCGGTGGTGGCGGGGTCACAGATACGCAGTATTTT. Translated, it gives CASSGGGGVTDTQYF.

The chain recombines TRBV5-1 with TRBJ1-1, with a tentative D call TRBD1 (5 bases). This CDR3 region has 15 residues. Germline-derived CDR1 and CDR2 are SGHRS and YFSETQ. The V end lost 0 bases, the J end lost 0 bases, and 9 bases lay between the germline ends. The CDR3 coding sequence is TGCGCCAGCAGCTTGGGACAGCTAATGAACACTGAAGCTTTCTTT. Its translation: CASSLGQLMNTEAFF.

V usage is TRBV7-9 and J usage is TRBJ2-5; 9 nucleotides align to TRBD2. After removal of 5 bases from V and 6 bases from J, the junction contained 10 bases not matched to a gene. Per germline, CDR1 SEHNR and CDR2 FQNEAQ (reference sequence). The CDR3 totals 15 residues. The CDR3 DNA sequence: TGTGCCAGCAGCCTTGCCGGGACTAGCTTACAGACCCAGTACTTC. Protein product: CASSLAGTSLQTQYF.

The chain carries TRBV6-1 and TRBJ1-6, with D uncertain. Looked up from germline, CDR1 is MNHNS and CDR2 is SASEGT. The V gene lost 5 bases and the J gene lost 3 bases, with 11 bases spanning the gap. There are 15 residues in the CDR3. CDR3 amino acids: CASSPGLNYNSPLHF. The CDR3 DNA reads as TGTGCCAGCAGTCCGGGTCTAAACTATAATTCACCCCTCCACTTT.

The chain combines TRBV19 with TRBJ2-1, with TRBD2 identical over 12 bases. There are 19 residues in the CDR3. Germline V gives CDR1 LNHDA, CDR2 SQIVND (reference sequence). J lost 4 bases, V lost 10 bases, and 20 bases had no gene match. As DNA, the CDR3 is TGTGCCACCCAAGGGTTTTCTAGCGGGAGGGCCCTAACTTACAATGAGCAGTTCTTC. It translates to CATQGFSSGRALTYNEQFF.

This chain links TRBV2 with TRBJ2-1; D is ambiguous. CDR1 and CDR2 from the germline V gene are SNHLY and FYNNEI. The CDR3 has 11 amino acids. Trimming took 8 bases from V and 9 from J, leaving 11 bases between them. Written as DNA, the CDR3 is TGTGCCAGCGCAAACATCGGTGAGCAGTTCTTC. It translates to CASANIGEQFF.

This rearrangement joins TRBV19 to TRBJ1-1; unclear D gene. The germline gives CDR1 LNHDA, CDR2 SQIVND (reference sequence). The V end was cut by 2 bases, the J end by 2 bases, with 9 bases between. CDR3 length equals 14 residues. The CDR3: CASSIRHINTEAFF. The DNA for the CDR3 is TGTGCCAGTAGTATAAGGCACATTAACACTGAAGCTTTCTTT.

The chain uses TRBV30 and TRBJ2-7; D remains ambiguous. Germline CDR1 is GTSNPN and CDR2 is SVGIG (reference sequence). The CDR3 spans 15 residues. Trimming took 1 base from V and 0 from J, leaving 13 bases between them. The CDR3, as DNA: TGTGCCTGGAGTGAGAACGGCAGGAGCTCCTACGAGCAGTACTTC. This translates into CAWSENGRSSYEQYF.

The chain combines TRBV21-1 with TRBJ1-1. TRBV21-1 is a listed pseudogene. This CDR3 region has 14 residues. The CDR3: CASSKLESISVAFF. Written as DNA, the CDR3 is TGTGCCAGCAGCAAATTGGAGTCTATTTCCGTAGCTTTCTTT.

This chain links TRBV4-1 with TRBJ1-6; a weak D match, TRBD1 (5 bases). CDR1 is MGHRA and CDR2 is YSYEKL in the germline V gene. There are 19 residues in the CDR3. With 0 bases removed from V and 0 bases from J, the gap between germline ends came to 15 bases. The CDR3 loop reads CASSQDQTAPSSYNSPLHF. The CDR3 DNA sequence: TGCGCCAGCAGCCAAGATCAGACAGCTCCAAGCTCCTATAATTCACCCCTCCACTTT.

This rearrangement joins TRBV5-1 to TRBJ2-2; D gene ambiguous. CDR3 length: 14 residues. CDR1 SGHRS and CDR2 YFSETQ come from the germline V gene. V shed 4 bases and J shed 7 bases, with 14 bases lying between them. The CDR3 sequence is CASSTRRFSGELFF. The CDR3 bases are TGCGCCAGCAGCACCCGGCGGTTCAGCGGGGAGCTGTTTTTT.

The chain uses TRBV7-2 and TRBJ1-5; D is uncertain. V was pared by 1 base and J by 3 bases, with 7 bases between. Germline-derived CDR1 and CDR2 are SGHTA and FQGNSA. The CDR3 extends over 14 amino acids. The CDR3 DNA follows: TGTGCCAGCAGCTTAGACTCTTTCAATCAGCCCCAGCATTTT. Translation: CASSLDSFNQPQHF.

The chain has TRBV6-5 and TRBJ1-2; 7 bases line up with TRBD1. The CDR3 is made up of 15 amino acids. The junction had 11 bases not matched to a gene; V was cut back by 6 bases and J by 4 bases. From germline, CDR1 is MNHEY and CDR2 SVGAGI. CDR3 nucleotides: TGTGCCAGCAGATTACGACAGGGAGGTGGCTATGGCTACACCTTC. Residues: CASRLRQGGGYGYTF.

The CDR3 bases are TGTGCCAGCAGTTACTCGGGACAGGAGAACACTGAAGCTTTCTTT. Amino acid sequence: CASSYSGQENTEAFF. The gene calls are TRBV6-5 and TRBJ1-1, with 8 bases that match TRBD1. Germline V gene lookup returns CDR1 MNHEY and CDR2 SVGAGI. Trimming took 0 bases from V and 1 from J; bases not matched to a gene: 1. CDR3 length: 15 amino acids.

This clone was counted only a few times. The V and J genes are TRBV25-1 and TRBJ1-5, with D tentatively TRBD1 (5 bases). V was trimmed by 8 bases and J by 0 bases, leaving 14 bases between them. The germline V gene has CDR1 MGHDK and CDR2 SYGVNS. CDR3 size: 15 residues. CDR3 loop: CASSPDGTSNQPQHF. The CDR3 DNA reads TGTGCCAGCTCACCGGACGGGACTAGCAATCAGCCCCAGCATTTT.

V and J are TRBV7-8 and TRBJ1-2, with 12 bases identical to TRBD1. The V segment lost 5 bases and the J segment 7 bases; nucleotides outside the gene matches: 8. The CDR3 length is 15 residues. Germline CDR1 SGHVS, CDR2 FQNEAQ. In DNA form, the CDR3 reads TGTGCCAGCAGCCGTACGGGACAGGGGGCAACTGGCTACACCTTC. This sequence encodes CASSRTGQGATGYTF.

V and J are TRBV5-1 and TRBJ2-3; 13 bases match TRBD2. The CDR3 sequence is 17 residues long. Germline lookup yields CDR1 SGHRS and CDR2 YFSETQ. V shed 3 bases and J 5 bases; nucleotides not matched to a gene: 9. For the CDR3, the DNA is TGCGCCAGCAGCTCCCTACTAGCGGGAGGGCTCGGAGATACGCAGTATTTT. Protein: CASSSLLAGGLGDTQYF.

This clone showed up just once. The chain is built from TRBV2 and TRBJ2-1, with 7 bases fitting TRBD1. J lost 0 bases, V lost 3 bases, and 8 bases had no gene match. Germline lookup yields CDR1 SNHLY and CDR2 FYNNEI. This CDR3 spans 17 amino acids. The CDR3 loop is CASSDQRGLGSYNEQFF. CDR3 nucleotide sequence: TGTGCCAGCAGTGATCAGAGGGGGCTAGGCTCCTACAATGAGCAGTTCTTC. Combining the CDR3 with reference TRBV2 and TRBJ2-1 gives the whole variable domain EPEVTQTPSHQVTQMGQEVILRCVPISNHLYFYWYRQILGQKVEFLVSFYNNEISEKSEIFDDQFSVERPDGSNFTLKIRSTKLEDSAMYFCASSDQRGLGSYNEQFFGPGTRLTVL.

The chain links TRBV19 to TRBJ1-5, with D possibly matching TRBD1 (5 bases). Germline V gene lookup returns CDR1 LNHDA and CDR2 SQIVND (reference sequence). V was shortened by 6 bases and J by 0 bases, with 9 bases between the two germline ends. The CDR3 spans 14 residues. CDR3 loop: CASSQGDSNQPQHF. The CDR3, as DNA: TGTGCCAGTAGCCAGGGTGATAGCAATCAGCCCCAGCATTTT.

The chain employs TRBV5-1 and TRBJ2-1, with 14 nucleotides matching TRBD2. The V gene's germline CDR1 is SGHRS and CDR2 YFSETQ. CDR3 length: 17 amino acids. After removal of 4 bases from V and 7 bases from J, the junction contained 10 bases not matched to a gene. CDR3 protein: CASSLLTSGRAGNEQFF. In DNA, the CDR3 is TGCGCCAGCAGCCTTTTGACTAGCGGGAGGGCGGGGAATGAGCAGTTCTTC.

The chain is built from TRBV7-9 and TRBJ2-7; D ambiguous. CDR1 is SEHNR and CDR2 is FQNEAQ in the germline V gene (reference sequence). The ends were cut back, 2 bases at V and 3 bases at J, with 2 bases in the middle. The CDR3 is 11 residues long. The CDR3 sequence is CASSLIYEQYF. CDR3 coding DNA: TGTGCCAGCAGCTTAATCTACGAGCAGTACTTC. The full variable domain, in which reference TRBV7-9 and TRBJ2-7 provide the parts outside the CDR3, is DTGVSQNPRHKITKRGQNVTFRCDPISEHNRLYWYRQTLGQGPEFLTYFQNEAQLEKSRLLSDRFSAERPKGSFSTLEIQRTEQGDSAMYLCASSLIYEQYFGPGTRLTVT.

This clone was recorded only once. V is TRBV10-1 and J is TRBJ2-5; 8 bases are a match to TRBD1. Trimming took 5 bases from V and 5 from J; bases not matched to a gene: 10. This CDR3 spans 15 amino acids. Germline CDR1 and CDR2: WNHNN and SYGVQD (reference sequence). The CDR3 region is CASSKTQGAWETQYF. Here the CDR3 DNA reads TGCGCCAGCAGTAAAACGCAGGGGGCGTGGGAGACCCAGTACTTC.

The chain couples TRBV6-5 to TRBJ1-6; D may be TRBD1 (5 bases). Germline assignment: CDR1 MNHEY and CDR2 SVGAGI. This CDR3 contains 14 residues. The V gene lost 2 bases and the J gene lost 7 bases, with 9 bases spanning the gap. In DNA, the CDR3 is TGTGCCAGCAGTTACCGGGGACTCAATTCACCCCTCCACTTT. As protein: CASSYRGLNSPLHF.

The rearrangement joins TRBV15 to TRBJ2-7; 8 bases line up with TRBD2. The germline V gene has CDR1 LNHNV and CDR2 YYDKDF (reference sequence). This CDR3 region has 11 residues. The trim removed 11 bases at V and 4 bases at J, leaving 4 bases unmatched. The chain's CDR3 is CAAGTRYEQYF. The CDR3 nucleotides are TGTGCCGCCGGGACTAGGTACGAGCAGTACTTC.